This TCR beta chain derives from a study of blood T cell repertoires in COVID-19. CDR1 is SGHRS, CDR2 YFSETQ, per germline. The CDR3 totals 14 residues. With V trimmed by 4 bases and J by 4 bases, 6 bases remained unmatched. The data were produced by immunoSEQ multiplex PCR, yet TCRdb's version contains in-frame clones alone and is incomplete. The repertoire holds about 430,000 clones, with around nine tenths as singletons. The specimen sequenced was PBMCs or T cells enriched from blood (not recorded which). This receptor was identified in a woman aged 18-29 years who had been exposed to COVID-19. The chain joins TRBV5-1 to TRBJ1-2, with 8 bases identical to TRBD1. The CDR3 sequence is CASSTLGQGYGYTF. As DNA, the CDR3 is TGCGCCAGCAGCACCCTCGGACAGGGCTATGGCTACACCTTC. The complete variable domain, with remaining parts taken from reference TRBV5-1 and TRBJ1-2, reads KAGVTQTPRYLIKTRGQQVTLSCSPISGHRSVSWYQQTPGQGLQFLFEYFSETQRNKGNFPGRFSGRQFSNSRSEMNVSTLELGDSALYLCASSTLGQGYGYTFGSGTRLTVV.